A selection of T cell receptor beta chains follows, all from one sample in a study of Ad26.COV2.S vaccination and SARS-CoV-2 variants. The data were produced by immunoSEQ multiplex PCR, yet TCRdb's version contains in-frame clones alone and is incomplete. The top ten clones hold less than 4.5% of a sample with about 440,000 clones, less than 95% of them seen once. The sample was peripheral blood, taken in a trial of Ad26.COV2.S vaccine versus placebo. The receptors shown here come from a person aged 18 to 59 who received the Ad26.COV2.S COVID-19 vaccine or a placebo. Each CDR3 is given with its conserved first and last residue. Fields, in order: clone size, V gene, J gene, D gene, CDR3 protein, CDR3 DNA. D genes are given only for firm matches. Some rows mark clone size as missing; the rest say once, few, many or name a class of expanded clone.

-,TRBV6-6,TRBJ1-5,-,CASSSESPQHF,TGTGCCAGCAGTTCCGAGTCGCCCCAGCATTTT
-,TRBV10-3,TRBJ2-5,TRBD1,CAIQQQGEQETQYF,TGTGCCATTCAACAACAGGGGGAACAAGAGACCCAGTACTTC
-,TRBV28,TRBJ1-5,-,CASSPGTQNQPQHF,TGTGCCAGCAGCCCTGGGACACAGAATCAGCCCCAGCATTTT
-,TRBV7-9,TRBJ2-2,TRBD1,CASSSRAGGTGELFF,TGTGCCAGCAGCTCCCGGGCAGGGGGCACCGGGGAGCTGTTTTTT
-,TRBV3-1/TRBV3-2,TRBJ2-3,-,CASSQPRRKGDTQYF,TGTGCCAGCAGCCAACCAAGGAGGAAAGGGGATACGCAGTATTTT
-,TRBV28,TRBJ1-4,-,CASSDNEKLFF,TGTGCCAGCAGTGATAATGAAAAACTGTTTTTT
-,TRBV18,TRBJ2-3,-,CASSPSGGTDTQYF,TGTGCCAGCTCACCTTCGGGGGGCACAGATACGCAGTATTTT
-,TRBV11-2,TRBJ2-1,-,CASSLGISGYNEQFF,TGTGCCAGCAGCTTAGGTATTAGCGGCTACAATGAGCAGTTCTTC
-,TRBV28,TRBJ1-1,-,CASSSQGRQNTEAFF,TGTGCCAGCAGTTCGCAGGGGCGACAGAACACTGAAGCTTTCTTT
-,TRBV6-2/TRBV6-3,TRBJ2-7,TRBD2,CASSRISSGNLYEQYF,TGTGCCAGCAGCCGAATATCTAGCGGAAATTTGTACGAGCAGTACTTC
-,TRBV4-2,TRBJ2-2,-,CASSQDRASPGELFF,TGTGCCAGCAGCCAAGATAGGGCCTCCCCCGGGGAGCTGTTTTTT
-,TRBV19,TRBJ1-2,-,CASSTDLPGDGYTF,TGTGCCAGTAGTACAGATCTCCCGGGAGATGGCTACACCTTC
few,TRBV19,TRBJ2-7,-,CASSIVWGSSYEQYF,TGTGCCAGTAGTATAGTGTGGGGGAGCTCCTACGAGCAGTACTTC
-,TRBV7-6,TRBJ2-1,-,CASSLAPSGVGRHQRPVGEQFF,TGTGCCAGCAGCTTAGCCCCGTCTGGGGTGGGCCGTCATCAGCGACCCGTCGGGGAGCAGTTCTTC
-,TRBV7-8,TRBJ2-2,-,CASGAGELFF,TGTGCCAGCGGGGCCGGGGAGCTGTTTTTT
once,TRBV5-5,TRBJ2-7,TRBD2,CASSEGLAGSYEQYF,TGTGCCAGCAGCGAGGGACTAGCGGGAAGTTACGAGCAGTACTTC
few,TRBV3-1/TRBV3-2,TRBJ1-6,-,CASSQGEGYGSPLHF,TGTGCCAGCAGCCAAGGAGAGGGGTATGGGTCACCCCTCCACTTT
-,TRBV24-1,TRBJ2-4,-,CATSDPEGGAKNIQYF,TGTGCCACCAGTGACCCAGAAGGAGGGGCCAAAAACATTCAGTACTTC
once,TRBV13,TRBJ2-3,TRBD2,CASSPVSSGRRTDTQYF,TGTGCCAGCAGCCCCGTGTCTAGCGGGAGGCGCACAGATACGCAGTATTTT
once,TRBV10-1,TRBJ2-7,-,CASPEPNYEQYF,TGCGCCAGTCCGGAACCTAACTACGAGCAGTACTTC
-,TRBV7-3,TRBJ2-2,-,CASSLLQNTGELFF,TGTGCCAGCAGCTTATTACAAAACACCGGGGAGCTGTTTTTT
once,TRBV28,TRBJ2-3,-,CASNIFFTDTQYF,TGTGCCAGCAATATCTTCTTCACAGATACGCAGTATTTT
-,TRBV10-3,TRBJ2-1,TRBD2,CAISEGLAGVVNEQFF,TGTGCCATCAGTGAAGGGCTAGCGGGAGTGGTGAATGAGCAGTTCTTC
-,TRBV18,TRBJ1-2,-,CASSPPRGGYGYTF,TGTGCCAGCTCACCACCGAGGGGCGGCTATGGCTACACCTTC
-,TRBV19,TRBJ2-7,-,CASSISGYEQYF,TGTGCCAGTAGTATTTCAGGGTACGAGCAGTACTTC
-,TRBV7-9,TRBJ2-1,TRBD2,CASSYLAGGENEQFF,TGTGCCAGCAGCTATCTAGCGGGAGGGGAGAATGAGCAGTTCTTC
-,TRBV5-4,TRBJ1-6,-,CASSSGQKHNSPLHF,TGTGCCAGCAGCTCAGGACAGAAGCATAATTCACCCCTCCACTTT
-,TRBV7-2,TRBJ2-7,-,CASSPRPVGPSSYEQYF,TGTGCCAGCAGCCCCCGTCCGGTAGGGCCAAGCTCCTACGAGCAGTACTTC
once,TRBV4-1,TRBJ2-7,TRBD2,CASSQGLAGSNEQYF,TGCGCCAGCAGCCAAGGTCTAGCGGGATCCAACGAGCAGTACTTC
-,TRBV19,TRBJ2-3,-,CASSMGQFTDTQYF,TGTGCCAGTAGTATGGGTCAGTTCACAGATACGCAGTATTTT
-,TRBV7-6,TRBJ2-7,TRBD2,CASSLCAGLAGDCYEQYF,TGTGCCAGCAGCTTATGTGCGGGACTAGCGGGAGATTGCTACGAGCAGTACTTC
few,TRBV7-8,TRBJ1-1,-,CASSAKDEGTEAFF,TGTGCCAGCAGCGCAAAAGATGAGGGCACTGAAGCTTTCTTT
-,TRBV5-1,TRBJ2-3,TRBD2,CASSVAGAADTQYF,TGCGCCAGCAGCGTAGCGGGAGCGGCAGATACGCAGTATTTT
-,TRBV29-1,TRBJ2-7,-,CSVTRDSYEQYF,TGCAGCGTCACGCGGGACTCCTACGAGCAGTACTTC
-,TRBV12-5,TRBJ1-6,-,CASGLVRGNGTYNSPLHF,TGTGCTAGTGGTTTGGTACGGGGGAACGGGACCTATAATTCACCCCTCCACTTT
-,TRBV24-1,TRBJ1-1,-,CATSDLYGVTMNTEAFF,TGTGCCACCAGTGATTTGTACGGGGTTACAATGAACACTGAAGCTTTCTTT
few,TRBV6-2/TRBV6-3,TRBJ1-1,-,CASSKGHLNTEAFF,TGTGCCAGCAGTAAGGGACACCTTAACACTGAAGCTTTCTTT
-,TRBV24-1,TRBJ2-5,-,CATSDLSGALFETQYF,TGTGCCACCAGTGATTTATCAGGGGCGCTCTTTGAGACCCAGTACTTC
-,TRBV4-1,TRBJ2-7,-,CASSQVFSGPSYEQYF,TGCGCCAGCAGCCAGGTTTTCAGCGGTCCCTCCTACGAGCAGTACTTC
few,TRBV30,TRBJ1-5,-,CAWSGAVSSNQPQHF,TGTGCCTGGAGTGGGGCGGTCTCTAGCAATCAGCCCCAGCATTTT
-,TRBV5-1,TRBJ2-7,TRBD2,CASSGSSGAGYEQYF,TGCGCCAGCAGCGGGAGTAGCGGAGCGGGGTACGAGCAGTACTTC
-,TRBV12-3/TRBV12-4,TRBJ2-1,-,CASSWFRANEQFF,TGTGCCAGCAGTTGGTTCAGAGCGAATGAGCAGTTCTTC
-,TRBV7-9,TRBJ2-4,TRBD1,CASNLPGQGKNIQYF,TGTGCCAGCAATCTACCGGGACAGGGAAAAAACATTCAGTACTTC
-,TRBV18,TRBJ1-3,-,CASSPMGLLSGNTIYF,TGTGCCAGCTCACCGATGGGGTTGCTCTCTGGAAACACCATATATTTT